This T cell receptor (beta chain) emerged from a study of cytomegalovirus exposure and HLA in healthy donors. Whole-study results and caveats: Cytomegalovirus status was reportedly diagnosed by the classifier with high sensitivity and specificity. Whilst most TCR sequences proved rare, a subset of public TCRs occurred across many donors. Subsequent analysis found a tendency for first-cohort TCR clusters to co-occur within the approximately 130 validation repertoires.

Profiled with immunoSEQ multiplex PCR; TCRdb holds only in-frame clones, not every one. The table includes roughly 180,000 clones, approximately 88% detected once. CDR3 length: 16 residues. In germline, CDR1 is MNHEY, CDR2 SMNVEV (reference sequence). The V gene end was trimmed by 3 bases and the J gene end by 4 bases; junction bases not matched to a gene: 5. On this clone itself: Its specificity is unknown.

Separate from the approximately 670-subject first cohort was the approximately 120-subject validation cohort, to which the donors belonged. The TCR comes from a man aged 18-30 years in good health and CMV-seropositive. The sequenced sample was PBMCs. This chain links TRBV27 with TRBJ2-7, with TRBD2 matching over 14 bases. The CDR3, as DNA: TGTGCCAGCAGTTTTAGACTAGCGGGAGGGTCATACGAGCAGTACTTC. Protein sequence: CASSFRLAGGSYEQYF.